The entry that follows covers one T cell receptor (beta chain) sequence. V lost 1 base, J lost 0 bases, and 9 bases lay in between. Germline assignment: CDR1 KGHSH and CDR2 LQKENI. This CDR3 contains 15 residues. The data derive from a study of blood T cell repertoires in COVID-19. The method was immunoSEQ multiplex PCR; TCRdb's version includes in-frame clones alone and lacks a portion of them. The sample carries around 81,000 clones, approximately 88% recorded once. This rearrangement joins TRBV18 to TRBJ1-1, with D possibly matching TRBD1 (5 bases). This TCR was sampled from a man aged 70 or older with acute or convalescent COVID-19. The sample taken for sequencing was peripheral blood. CDR3 sequence (DNA): TGTGCCAGCTCACCACTTGACAGTTTGAACACTGAAGCTTTCTTT. It encodes CASSPLDSLNTEAFF.